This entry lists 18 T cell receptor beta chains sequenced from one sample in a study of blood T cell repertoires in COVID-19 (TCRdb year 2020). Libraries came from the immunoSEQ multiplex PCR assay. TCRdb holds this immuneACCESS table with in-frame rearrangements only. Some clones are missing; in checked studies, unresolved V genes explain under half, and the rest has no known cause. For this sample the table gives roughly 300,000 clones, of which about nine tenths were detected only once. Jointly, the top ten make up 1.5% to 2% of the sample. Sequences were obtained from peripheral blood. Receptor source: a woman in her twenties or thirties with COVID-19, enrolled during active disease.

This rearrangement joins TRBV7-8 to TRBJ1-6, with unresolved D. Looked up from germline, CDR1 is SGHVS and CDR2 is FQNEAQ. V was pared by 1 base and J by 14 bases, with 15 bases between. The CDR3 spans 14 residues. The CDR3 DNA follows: TGTGCCAGCAGCTTAGACCCAGGTACCAAGGCCCTCCACTTT. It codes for CASSLDPGTKALHF.

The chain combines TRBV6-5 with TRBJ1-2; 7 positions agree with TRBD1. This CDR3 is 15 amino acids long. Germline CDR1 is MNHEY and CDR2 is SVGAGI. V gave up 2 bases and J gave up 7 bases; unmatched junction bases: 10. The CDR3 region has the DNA TGTGCCAGCAGTTACGAGTGGCAGGGGGTTCGTGGCTACACCTTC. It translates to CASSYEWQGVRGYTF.

CDR3: CASSVNRVDEQFF. The CDR3 nucleotides are TGTGCCAGCAGCGTAAACAGGGTGGATGAGCAGTTCTTC. The chain is built from TRBV13 and TRBJ2-1; possibly TRBD1 for D (6 bases). Trimming pared 5 bases from V and 8 bases from J, leaving 13 bases between. This CDR3 has 13 residues. Germline V lookup: CDR1 PRHDT, CDR2 FYEKMQ (reference sequence).

CDR3 DNA: TGTGCCAGTACAAACAGGGTCGATAATGAAAAACTGTTTTTT. Protein product: CASTNRVDNEKLFF. The rearrangement joins TRBV19 to TRBJ1-4, with D possibly TRBD1 on 6 matching bases. Germline loops: CDR1 LNHDA, CDR2 SQIVND (reference sequence). V was trimmed by 7 bases and J by 4 bases, leaving 13 bases between them. The CDR3 is 14 amino acids.

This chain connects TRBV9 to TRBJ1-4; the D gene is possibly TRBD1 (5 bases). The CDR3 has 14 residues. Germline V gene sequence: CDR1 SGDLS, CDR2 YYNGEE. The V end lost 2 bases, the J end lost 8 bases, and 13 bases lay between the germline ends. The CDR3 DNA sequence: TGTGCCAGCAGCGTTGATACCAAGGGGGAAAAACTGTTTTTT. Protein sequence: CASSVDTKGEKLFF.

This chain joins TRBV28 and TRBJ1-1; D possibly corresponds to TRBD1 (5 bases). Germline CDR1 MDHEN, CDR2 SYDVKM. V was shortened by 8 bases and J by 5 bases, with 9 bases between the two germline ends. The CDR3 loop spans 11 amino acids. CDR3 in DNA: TGTGCCAGCGGGGCGAGGACTGAAGCTTTCTTT. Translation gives CASGARTEAFF. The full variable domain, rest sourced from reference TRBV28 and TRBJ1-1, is DVKVTQSSRYLVKRTGEKVFLECVQDMDHENMFWYRQDPGLGLRLIYFSYDVKMKEKGDIPEGYSVSREKKERFSLILESASTNQTSMYLCASGARTEAFFGQGTRLTVV.

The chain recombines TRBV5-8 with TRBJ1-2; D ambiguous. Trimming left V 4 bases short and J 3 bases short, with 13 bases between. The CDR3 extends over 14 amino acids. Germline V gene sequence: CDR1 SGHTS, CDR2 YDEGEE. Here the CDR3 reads CASSREQKYYGYTF. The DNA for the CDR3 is TGTGCCAGCAGCAGAGAACAGAAGTACTATGGCTACACCTTC.

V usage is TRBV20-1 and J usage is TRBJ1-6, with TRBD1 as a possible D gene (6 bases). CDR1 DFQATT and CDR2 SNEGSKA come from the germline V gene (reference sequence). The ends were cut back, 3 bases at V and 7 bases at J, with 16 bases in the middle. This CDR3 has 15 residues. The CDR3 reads CSASLVQGGNSPLHF. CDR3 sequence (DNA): TGCAGTGCTAGTTTAGTACAGGGTGGAAATTCACCCCTCCACTTT.

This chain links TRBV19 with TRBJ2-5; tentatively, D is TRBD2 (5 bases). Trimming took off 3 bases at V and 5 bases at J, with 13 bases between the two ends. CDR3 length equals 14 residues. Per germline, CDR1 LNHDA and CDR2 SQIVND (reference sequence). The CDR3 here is CASSISGSLETQYF. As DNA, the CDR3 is TGTGCCAGTAGTATCTCGGGGTCTTTGGAGACCCAGTACTTC. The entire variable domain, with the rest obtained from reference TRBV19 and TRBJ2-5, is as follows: DGGITQSPKYLFRKEGQNVTLSCEQNLNHDAMYWYRQDPGQGLRLIYYSQIVNDFQKGDIAEGYSVSREKKESFPLTVTSAQKNPTAFYLCASSISGSLETQYFGPGTRLLVL.

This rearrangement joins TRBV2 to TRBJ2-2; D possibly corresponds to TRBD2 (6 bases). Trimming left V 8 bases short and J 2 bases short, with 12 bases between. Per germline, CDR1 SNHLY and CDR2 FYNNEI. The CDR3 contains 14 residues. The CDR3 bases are TGTGCCAGCGGTCGGACTATCAACACCGGGGAGCTGTTTTTT. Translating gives CASGRTINTGELFF.

The CDR3 loop reads CAWTAGTGDIWEQFF. In nucleotides, the CDR3 is TGTGCCTGGACCGCCGGGACAGGGGATATTTGGGAGCAGTTCTTC. The V and J genes are TRBV30 and TRBJ2-1, with 10 bases aligning to TRBD1. Germline CDR1 GTSNPN, CDR2 SVGIG (reference sequence). V shed 4 bases, J shed 10 bases, and the junction held 13 bases outside the gene matches. The CDR3 runs to 15 residues.

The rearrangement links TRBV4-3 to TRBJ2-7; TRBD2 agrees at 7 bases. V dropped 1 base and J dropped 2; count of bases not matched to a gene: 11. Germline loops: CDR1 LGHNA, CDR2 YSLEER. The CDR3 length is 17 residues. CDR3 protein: CASSQAGGRGVTYEQYF. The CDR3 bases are TGCGCCAGCAGCCAAGCGGGGGGACGGGGGGTAACCTACGAGCAGTACTTC.

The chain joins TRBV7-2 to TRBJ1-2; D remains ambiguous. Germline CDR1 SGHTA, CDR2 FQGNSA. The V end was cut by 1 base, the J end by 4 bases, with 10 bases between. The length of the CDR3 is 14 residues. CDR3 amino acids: CASSLERAAYGYTF. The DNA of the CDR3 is TGTGCCAGCAGCTTAGAGCGGGCAGCCTATGGCTACACCTTC.

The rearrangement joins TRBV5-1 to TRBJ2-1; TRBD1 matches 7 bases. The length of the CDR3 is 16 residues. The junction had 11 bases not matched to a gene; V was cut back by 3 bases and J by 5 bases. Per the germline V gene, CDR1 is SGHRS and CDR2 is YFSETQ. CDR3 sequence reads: CASSSFEGGLDNEQFF. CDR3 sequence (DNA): TGCGCCAGCAGCTCCTTTGAAGGGGGCCTCGACAATGAGCAGTTCTTC.

CDR3 in DNA: TGTGCCAGCAGCTCCTATAGAGGGGGTACTGAAGCTTTCTTT. Translated, it gives CASSSYRGGTEAFF. The V and J genes are TRBV5-5 and TRBJ1-1; D is possibly TRBD1 (6 bases). Germline CDR1 and CDR2: SGHKS and YYEKEE (reference sequence). The CDR3 contains 14 residues. Trimming cost V 3 bases and J 5 bases, with 14 bases left between them.

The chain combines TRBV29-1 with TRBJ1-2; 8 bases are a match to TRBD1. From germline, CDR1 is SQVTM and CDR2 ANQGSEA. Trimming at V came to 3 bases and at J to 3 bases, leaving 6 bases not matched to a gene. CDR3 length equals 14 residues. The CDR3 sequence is CSVDRTGPYYGYTF. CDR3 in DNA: TGCAGCGTTGACAGGACAGGGCCCTACTATGGCTACACCTTC.

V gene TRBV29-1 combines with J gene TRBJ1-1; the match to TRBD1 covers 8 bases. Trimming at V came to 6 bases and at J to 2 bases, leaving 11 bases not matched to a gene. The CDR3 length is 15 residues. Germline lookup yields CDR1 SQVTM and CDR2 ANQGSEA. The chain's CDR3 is CSVGGRGRGNTEAFF. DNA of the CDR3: TGCAGCGTAGGAGGCAGGGGGCGCGGAAACACTGAAGCTTTCTTT.

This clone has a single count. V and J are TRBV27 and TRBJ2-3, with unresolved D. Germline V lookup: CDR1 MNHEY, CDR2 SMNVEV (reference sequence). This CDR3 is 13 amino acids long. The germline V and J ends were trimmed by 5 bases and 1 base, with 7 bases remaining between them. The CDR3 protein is CASSLLGTDTQYF. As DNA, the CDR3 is TGTGCCAGCAGTCTCCTAGGCACAGATACGCAGTATTTT.